These 5 T cell receptor beta chains were all obtained from the same sample, sequenced in a study of cytomegalovirus exposure and HLA in healthy donors. The protocol was immunoSEQ multiplex PCR, while the TCRdb copy is restricted to in-frame clones and leaves out a portion. This table has 220,000 or so clones, 75% to 90% appearing once. Input material: PBMCs. The receptor set was obtained from a woman under 30 in good health and CMV-seronegative.

The J gene is TRBJ2-3, the V gene TRBV10-1; 8 bases line up with TRBD2. The CDR3 is made up of 18 amino acids. Germline-derived CDR1 and CDR2 are WNHNN and SYGVQD (reference sequence). Trimming cost V 2 bases and J 1 base; bases outside gene matches: 11. DNA of the CDR3: TGCGCCAGCAGTGAGATCGGACTAGCCTCATCCCGCACAGATACGCAGTATTTT. Protein product: CASSEIGLASSRTDTQYF.

This clone was recorded a few times. The chain carries TRBV19 and TRBJ2-3; D gene ambiguous. V lost 1 base and J lost 4, with 9 bases in between. Per germline, CDR1 LNHDA and CDR2 SQIVND (reference sequence). This CDR3 region has 14 residues. This CDR3 is CASSIGGIADTQYF. CDR3 in DNA: TGTGCCAGTAGTATAGGAGGAATCGCAGATACGCAGTATTTT.

CDR3 in DNA: TGTGCCAGCAGTGAAGGTTCGTGGGAGGGTCAGCCCCAGCATTTT. Amino acids: CASSEGSWEGQPQHF. The V gene is TRBV2, the J gene TRBJ1-5; no firm D call. Trimming removed 1 base from V and 6 bases from J, with 13 bases in between. The CDR3 is made up of 15 amino acids. Looked up from germline, CDR1 is SNHLY and CDR2 is FYNNEI.

In its sample, this clone was seen a few times. The CDR3 nucleotides read TGTGCCAGCTCACCAGGCACTACCCATACAAACACTGAAGCTTTCTTT. Translating it yields CASSPGTTHTNTEAFF. The chain joins TRBV18 to TRBJ1-1; D ambiguous. From germline, CDR1 is KGHSH and CDR2 LQKENI. This CDR3 comprises 16 residues. The ends were cut back, 2 bases at V and 2 bases at J, with 15 bases in the middle.

The rearrangement links TRBV10-3 to TRBJ1-5; possibly TRBD1 for D (6 bases). Between the trimmed V and J ends, which lost 5 bases and 4 bases, there was a span of 18 bases. The CDR3 covers 16 residues. CDR1 ENHRY and CDR2 SYGVKD come from the germline V gene. CDR3 loop: CAISPGRDTPNQPQHF. DNA for the CDR3: TGTGCCATCAGTCCAGGCCGGGACACCCCGAATCAGCCCCAGCATTTT.